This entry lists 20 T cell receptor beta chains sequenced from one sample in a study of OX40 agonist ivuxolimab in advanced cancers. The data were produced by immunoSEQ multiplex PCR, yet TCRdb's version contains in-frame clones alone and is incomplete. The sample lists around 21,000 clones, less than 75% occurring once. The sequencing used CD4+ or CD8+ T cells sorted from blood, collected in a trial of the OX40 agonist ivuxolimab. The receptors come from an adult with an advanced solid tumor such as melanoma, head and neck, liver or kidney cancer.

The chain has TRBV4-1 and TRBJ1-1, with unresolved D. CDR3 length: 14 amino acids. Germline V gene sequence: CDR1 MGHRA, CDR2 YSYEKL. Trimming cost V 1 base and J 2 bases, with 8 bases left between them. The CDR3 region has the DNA TGCGCCAGCAGCCAAGCCGGAAGAAACACTGAAGCTTTCTTT. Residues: CASSQAGRNTEAFF.

CDR3 in amino acids: CASSPRSQQETQYF. CDR3 nucleotide sequence: TGTGCCAGCTCACCACGATCGCAGCAAGAGACCCAGTACTTC. This chain links TRBV18 with TRBJ2-5; the D is unclear. The germline V gene encodes CDR1 KGHSH and CDR2 LQKENI. The V and J ends lost 1 base and 2 bases respectively, with 8 bases between them. The length of the CDR3 is 14 residues.

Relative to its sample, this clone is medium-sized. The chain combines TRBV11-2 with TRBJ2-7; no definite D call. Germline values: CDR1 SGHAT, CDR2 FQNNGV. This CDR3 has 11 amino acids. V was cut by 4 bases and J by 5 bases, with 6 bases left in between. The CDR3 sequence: CASSSFDEQYF. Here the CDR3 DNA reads TGTGCCAGCAGCTCCTTTGACGAGCAGTACTTC.

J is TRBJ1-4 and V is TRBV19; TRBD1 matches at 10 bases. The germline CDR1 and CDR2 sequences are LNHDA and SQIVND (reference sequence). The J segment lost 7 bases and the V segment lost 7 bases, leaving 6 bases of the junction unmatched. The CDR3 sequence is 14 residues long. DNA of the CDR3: TGTGCCAGTATCTACCGACAGGGGGCTGAAAAACTGTTTTTT. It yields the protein CASIYRQGAEKLFF.

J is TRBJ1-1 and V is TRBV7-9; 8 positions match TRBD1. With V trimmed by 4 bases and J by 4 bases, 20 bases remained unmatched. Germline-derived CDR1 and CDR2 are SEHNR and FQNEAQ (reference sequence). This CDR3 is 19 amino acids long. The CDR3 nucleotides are TGTGCCAGCAGCTCAACCATCTCGGGGCAGGGGGCAAGTTTCACTGAAGCTTTCTTT. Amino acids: CASSSTISGQGASFTEAFF. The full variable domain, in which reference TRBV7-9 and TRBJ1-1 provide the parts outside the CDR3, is DTGVSQNPRHKITKRGQNVTFRCDPISEHNRLYWYRQTLGQGPEFLTYFQNEAQLEKSRLLSDRFSAERPKGSFSTLEIQRTEQGDSAMYLCASSSTISGQGASFTEAFFGQGTRLTVV.

The CDR3 nucleotides read TGCGCCAGCAGCCATCGTGGGGCATCTGAAGCTTTCTTT. It encodes CASSHRGASEAFF. This chain links TRBV4-1 with TRBJ1-1; D might be TRBD1 (5 bases). Germline-derived CDR1 and CDR2 are MGHRA and YSYEKL. There are 13 residues in the CDR3. Trimming cost V 3 bases and J 6 bases, with 11 bases left between them.

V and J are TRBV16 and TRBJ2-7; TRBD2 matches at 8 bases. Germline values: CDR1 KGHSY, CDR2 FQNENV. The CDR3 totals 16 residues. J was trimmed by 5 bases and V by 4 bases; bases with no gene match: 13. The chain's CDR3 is CASSPSLREGVDEQYF. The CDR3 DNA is TGTGCCAGCAGCCCATCGCTCCGGGAGGGCGTCGACGAGCAGTACTTC. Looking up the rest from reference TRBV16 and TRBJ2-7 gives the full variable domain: GEEVAQTPKHLVRGEGQKAKLYCAPIKGHSYVFWYQQVLKNEFKFLISFQNENVFDETGMPKERFSAKCLPNSPCSLEIQATKLEDSAVYFCASSPSLREGVDEQYFGPGTRLTVT.

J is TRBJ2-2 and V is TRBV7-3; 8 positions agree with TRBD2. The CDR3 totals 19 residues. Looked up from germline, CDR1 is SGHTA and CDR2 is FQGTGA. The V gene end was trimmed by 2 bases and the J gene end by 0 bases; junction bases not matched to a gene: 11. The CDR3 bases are TGTGCCAGCAGCTTACTGGCTAGCGGGTATCTTCCGAACACCGGGGAGCTGTTTTTT. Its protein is CASSLLASGYLPNTGELFF.

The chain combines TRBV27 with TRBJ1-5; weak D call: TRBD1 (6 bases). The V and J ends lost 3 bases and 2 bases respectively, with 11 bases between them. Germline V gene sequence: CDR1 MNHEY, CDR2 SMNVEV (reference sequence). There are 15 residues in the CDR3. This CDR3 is CASSLTGSRNQPQHF. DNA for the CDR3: TGTGCCAGCAGTTTGACAGGTTCACGCAATCAGCCCCAGCATTTT.

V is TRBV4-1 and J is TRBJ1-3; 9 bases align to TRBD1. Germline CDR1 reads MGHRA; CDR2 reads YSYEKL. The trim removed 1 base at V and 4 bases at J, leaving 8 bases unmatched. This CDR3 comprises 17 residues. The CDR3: CASSQAPWTGEGNTIYF. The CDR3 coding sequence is TGCGCCAGCAGCCAAGCCCCCTGGACAGGGGAAGGAAACACCATATATTTT.

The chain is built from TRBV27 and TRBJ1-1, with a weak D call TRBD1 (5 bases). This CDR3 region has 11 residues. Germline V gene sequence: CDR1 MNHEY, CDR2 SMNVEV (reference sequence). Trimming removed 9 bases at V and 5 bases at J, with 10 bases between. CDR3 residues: CARNQGTEAFF. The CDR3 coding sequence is TGTGCCAGAAACCAGGGAACTGAAGCTTTCTTT.

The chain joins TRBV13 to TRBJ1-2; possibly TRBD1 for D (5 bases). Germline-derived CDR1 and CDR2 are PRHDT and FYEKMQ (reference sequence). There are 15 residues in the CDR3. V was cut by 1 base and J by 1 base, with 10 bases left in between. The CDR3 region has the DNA TGTGCCAGCAGCTTAGCCGGGGCCGGTAACTATGGCTACACCTTC. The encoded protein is CASSLAGAGNYGYTF. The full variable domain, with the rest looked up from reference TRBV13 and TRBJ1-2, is AAGVIQSPRHLIKEKRETATLKCYPIPRHDTVYWYQQGPGQDPQFLISFYEKMQSDKGSIPDRFSAQQFSDYHSELNMSSLELGDSALYFCASSLAGAGNYGYTFGSGTRLTVV.

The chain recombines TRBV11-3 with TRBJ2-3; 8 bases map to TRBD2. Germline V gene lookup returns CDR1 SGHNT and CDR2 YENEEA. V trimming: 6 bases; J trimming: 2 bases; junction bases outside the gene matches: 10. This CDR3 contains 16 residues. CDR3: CASSPGTSPFTDTQYF. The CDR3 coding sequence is TGTGCCAGCAGTCCCGGGACTAGTCCCTTCACAGATACGCAGTATTTT.

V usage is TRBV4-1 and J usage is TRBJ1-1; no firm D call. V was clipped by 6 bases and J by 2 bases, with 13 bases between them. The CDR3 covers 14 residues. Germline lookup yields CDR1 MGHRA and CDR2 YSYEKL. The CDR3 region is CASRRSGGNTEAFF. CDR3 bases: TGCGCCAGCAGACGAAGCGGAGGCAACACTGAAGCTTTCTTT.

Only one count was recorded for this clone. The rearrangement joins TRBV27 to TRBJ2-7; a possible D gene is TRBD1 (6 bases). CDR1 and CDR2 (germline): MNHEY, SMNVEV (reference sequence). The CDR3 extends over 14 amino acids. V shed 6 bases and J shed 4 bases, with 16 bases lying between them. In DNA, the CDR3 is TGTGCCAGCAGCCTACAGGGAAATGTATACGAGCAGTACTTC. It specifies CASSLQGNVYEQYF.

CDR3 sequence (DNA): TGTGCCATCAGTGAACCCGACAGGGGCGCCTACAATGAGCAGTTCTTC. Protein product: CAISEPDRGAYNEQFF. The chain links TRBV10-3 to TRBJ2-1; 8 bases fit TRBD1. Germline V gene sequence: CDR1 ENHRY, CDR2 SYGVKD. The CDR3 contains 16 residues. V shed 3 bases, J shed 2 bases, and the junction held 6 bases outside the gene matches.

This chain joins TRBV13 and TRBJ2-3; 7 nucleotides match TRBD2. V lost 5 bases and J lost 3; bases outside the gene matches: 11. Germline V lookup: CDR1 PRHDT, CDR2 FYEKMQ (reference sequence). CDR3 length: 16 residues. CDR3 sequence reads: CASSPSGGSRTDTQYF. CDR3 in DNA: TGTGCCAGCAGCCCCTCAGGCGGGAGCAGGACAGATACGCAGTATTTT. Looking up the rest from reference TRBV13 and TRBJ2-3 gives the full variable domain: AAGVIQSPRHLIKEKRETATLKCYPIPRHDTVYWYQQGPGQDPQFLISFYEKMQSDKGSIPDRFSAQQFSDYHSELNMSSLELGDSALYFCASSPSGGSRTDTQYFGPGTRLTVL.

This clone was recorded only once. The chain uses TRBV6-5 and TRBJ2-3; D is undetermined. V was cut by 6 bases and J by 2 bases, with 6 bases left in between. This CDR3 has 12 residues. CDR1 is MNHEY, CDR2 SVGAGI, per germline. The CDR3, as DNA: TGTGCCAGCAGCCTGTTCACAGATACGCAGTATTTT. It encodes CASSLFTDTQYF.

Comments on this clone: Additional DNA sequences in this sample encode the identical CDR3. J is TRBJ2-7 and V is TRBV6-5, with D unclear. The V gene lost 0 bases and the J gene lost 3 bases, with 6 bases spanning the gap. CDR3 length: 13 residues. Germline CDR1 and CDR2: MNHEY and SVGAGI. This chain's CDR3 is CASSYSGSYEQYF. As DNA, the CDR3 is TGTGCCAGCAGTTACTCTGGCAGCTACGAGCAGTACTTC.

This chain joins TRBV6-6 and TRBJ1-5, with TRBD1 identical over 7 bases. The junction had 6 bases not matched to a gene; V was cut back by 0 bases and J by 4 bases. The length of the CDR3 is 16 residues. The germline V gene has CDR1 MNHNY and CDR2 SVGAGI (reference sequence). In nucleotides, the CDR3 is TGTGCCAGCAGTTACTCAGGAGGGGGCGGGAATCAGCCCCAGCATTTT. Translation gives CASSYSGGGGNQPQHF.